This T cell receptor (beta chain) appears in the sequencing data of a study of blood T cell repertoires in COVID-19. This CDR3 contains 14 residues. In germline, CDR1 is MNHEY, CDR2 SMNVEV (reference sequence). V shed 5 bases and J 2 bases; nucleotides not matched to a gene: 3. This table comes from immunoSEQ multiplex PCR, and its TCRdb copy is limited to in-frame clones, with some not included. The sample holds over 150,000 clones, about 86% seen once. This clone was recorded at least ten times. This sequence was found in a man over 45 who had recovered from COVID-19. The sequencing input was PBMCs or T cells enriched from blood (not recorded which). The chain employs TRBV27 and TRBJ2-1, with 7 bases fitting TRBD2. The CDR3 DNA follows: TGTGCCAGCAGTAGCGGGGCTACCTACAATGAGCAGTTCTTC. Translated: CASSSGATYNEQFF.